This T cell receptor beta chain was sequenced in a study of blood T cell repertoires in COVID-19. Study-wide background: Acute and convalescent COVID-19 samples came from the United States, Italy and Spain. T cells, B-cell-depleted T cells, or PBMCs supplied cDNA or gDNA.

Under the authors' procedure: Estimation of nucleated cell counts was performed using reference gene primer amplification. Measured with immunoSEQ multiplex PCR; TCRdb has only the in-frame clones, and not every one. V and J calls and clone size are copied from that table; D and trimming were computed from the DNA. The table records approximately 150,000 clones, roughly 90% of them present only once. The sample was peripheral blood. The clonotype comes from a woman in her 70s with acute or convalescent COVID-19.

CDR3 nucleotide sequence: TGTGCCAGCAGTGGGGAGGGCGGCACGGGGACTGAAGCTTTCTTT. Translating it yields CASSGEGGTGTEAFF. The chain has TRBV2 and TRBJ1-1; D ambiguous. The V and J ends lost 4 bases and 5 bases respectively, with 17 bases between them. This CDR3 comprises 15 residues. Germline-derived CDR1 and CDR2 are SNHLY and FYNNEI.